Listed below are T cell receptor beta chains from one sample, sequenced in a study of OX40 agonist ivuxolimab in advanced cancers. TCRdb's copy holds only in-frame clones and misses some; the assay was immunoSEQ multiplex PCR. The sample includes more than 25,000 clones, about 81% of them seen just once. Sequencing used CD4+ or CD8+ T cells sorted from blood, obtained in a trial of the OX40 agonist ivuxolimab. All receptors derive from an adult with an advanced solid tumor such as melanoma, head and neck, liver or kidney cancer. The CDR3 runs from the conserved cysteine through the conserved F or W. The D gene is left open where the match is weak. Size values are once, few and many counts, or a class for expanded clones, and some rows have none.

NA	TRBV11-2	TRBJ2-7	TRBD1	CASSLWPMPGQGSHEQYF	TGTGCCAGCAGCTTATGGCCTATGCCGGGACAGGGGTCCCACGAGCAGTACTTC
NA	TRBV5-6	TRBJ1-1	NA	CASSLDIGDYGEAFF	TGTGCCAGCAGCTTGGATATAGGGGATTATGGTGAAGCTTTCTTT
NA	TRBV5-4	TRBJ2-7	NA	CASSPPLRHSYEQYF	TGTGCCAGCAGCCCCCCCCTCCGGCATTCCTACGAGCAGTACTTC
NA	TRBV7-9	TRBJ1-2	TRBD1	CASSSDRTGYTF	TGTGCCAGCAGCTCGGACAGGACGGGCTACACCTTC
few	TRBV6-6	TRBJ2-7	TRBD1	CASSSGQGEQYF	TGTGCCAGCAGTTCGGGACAGGGAGAGCAGTACTTC
once	TRBV5-1	TRBJ2-7	TRBD2	CASSLSGSSYEQYF	TGCGCCAGCAGCCTTAGCGGGAGCTCCTACGAGCAGTACTTC
once	TRBV28	TRBJ1-5	NA	CASRAPGLGNQPQHF	TGTGCCAGCAGGGCTCCAGGGCTGGGCAATCAGCCCCAGCATTTT
NA	TRBV5-6	TRBJ2-1	NA	CASSLAPYEQFF	TGTGCCAGCAGCTTGGCCCCGTATGAGCAGTTCTTC
NA	TRBV27	TRBJ2-1	TRBD2	CASSPLLAGGDNEQFF	TGTGCCAGCAGTCCCCTCCTAGCGGGAGGAGACAATGAGCAGTTCTTC
NA	TRBV11-1	TRBJ2-5	TRBD2	CASSLNGLAEYQETQYF	TGTGCCAGCAGCTTAAACGGACTAGCGGAGTACCAAGAGACCCAGTACTTC
NA	TRBV27	TRBJ2-1	NA	CASSLVSGSVNEQFF	TGTGCCAGCAGTTTGGTTAGTGGTAGCGTCAATGAGCAGTTCTTC
NA	TRBV6-5	TRBJ2-1	TRBD1	CASSSQSGTGGSEQFF	TGTGCCAGCAGTTCACAATCGGGGACAGGGGGCAGTGAGCAGTTCTTC
NA	TRBV10-3	TRBJ1-4	NA	CAISEDGRRGNEKLFF	TGTGCCATCAGTGAAGATGGACGGCGCGGGAATGAAAAACTGTTTTTT
NA	TRBV30	TRBJ2-7	NA	CAWRAPGLFSPEQYF	TGTGCCTGGAGGGCACCGGGACTCTTCTCCCCCGAGCAGTACTTC
NA	TRBV20-1	TRBJ2-7	NA	CSAASYEQYF	TGCAGTGCTGCTTCCTACGAGCAGTACTTC
NA	TRBV6-5	TRBJ1-4	NA	CASSTRVANEKLFF	TGTGCCAGCAGTACCAGGGTGGCTAATGAAAAACTGTTTTTT
few	TRBV27	TRBJ2-3	NA	CASSEGHSADTQYF	TGTGCCAGCAGTGAGGGACATTCAGCCGATACGCAGTATTTT
NA	TRBV4-2	TRBJ1-3	NA	CASSQDSGISGNTIYF	TGTGCCAGCAGCCAAGACTCTGGTATATCTGGAAACACCATATATTTT
NA	TRBV9	TRBJ2-5	NA	CASSDESGAAGTQYF	TGTGCCAGCAGCGACGAATCCGGGGCGGCGGGGACCCAGTACTTC
NA	TRBV6-5	TRBJ2-1	NA	CASSYSTRGGNEQFF	TGTGCCAGCAGTTACTCGACCAGGGGAGGCAATGAGCAGTTCTTC
NA	TRBV19	TRBJ1-6	NA	CASSLRTANSPLHF	TGTGCCAGTAGTCTGAGGACAGCAAATTCACCCCTCCACTTT
NA	TRBV6-1	TRBJ2-5	NA	CASSEVGHVNGETQYF	TGTGCCAGCAGTGAAGTAGGGCACGTCAATGGAGAGACCCAGTACTTC
NA	TRBV6-4	TRBJ2-1	TRBD2	CASSDEDSGGYNEQFF	TGTGCCAGCAGTGATGAGGATAGCGGGGGGTACAATGAGCAGTTCTTC
NA	TRBV21-1	TRBJ2-1	NA	CASSKGTSGSSHNEQFF	TGTGCCAGCAGCAAAGGGACTAGCGGGAGTTCCCACAATGAGCAGTTCTTC
NA	TRBV30	TRBJ2-2	NA	CAWRGRGTGELFF	TGTGCCTGGAGAGGTCGCGGCACCGGGGAGCTGTTTTTT
few	TRBV27	TRBJ1-5	NA	CASSLPNQPQHF	TGTGCCAGCAGTTTACCAAATCAGCCCCAGCATTTT
few	TRBV5-3	TRBJ1-6	NA	CARSLDRPSYNSPLHF	TGTGCCAGAAGCTTGGACAGACCCTCCTATAATTCACCCCTCCACTTT
NA	TRBV5-4	TRBJ2-7	TRBD1	CASSPRDRGHPYEQYF	TGTGCCAGCAGCCCCCGGGACAGGGGGCACCCCTACGAGCAGTACTTC
few	TRBV27	TRBJ2-7	NA	CASGEWSYEQYF	TGTGCCAGCGGGGAGTGGAGCTACGAGCAGTACTTC
NA	TRBV6-6	TRBJ1-1	TRBD1	CASSSTGETEAFF	TGTGCCAGCAGTTCGACAGGGGAAACTGAAGCTTTCTTT
once	TRBV27	TRBJ2-7	NA	CASSLRGLNSYEQYF	TGTGCCAGCAGTTTAAGAGGGCTTAACTCCTACGAGCAGTACTTC
NA	TRBV9	TRBJ2-5	TRBD2	CASSSGGALETQYF	TGTGCCAGCAGTAGCGGGGGGGCCTTGGAGACCCAGTACTTC
once	TRBV29-1	TRBJ1-1	NA	CSVGHGENTEAFF	TGCAGCGTCGGACATGGCGAGAACACTGAAGCTTTCTTT
NA	TRBV25-1	TRBJ2-5	NA	CASSEWAGVGETQYF	TGTGCCAGCAGTGAATGGGCAGGGGTAGGAGAGACCCAGTACTTC
NA	TRBV28	TRBJ2-3	TRBD2	CASSQRTSGSGSDTQYF	TGTGCCAGCAGTCAGCGGACTAGCGGGAGCGGTTCAGATACGCAGTATTTT
few	TRBV4-2	TRBJ2-7	TRBD2	CASSPEGLADSYEQYF	TGTGCCAGCAGCCCAGAGGGACTAGCGGACTCCTACGAGCAGTACTTC
NA	TRBV2	TRBJ1-4	NA	CASSVGVETTNEKLFF	TGTGCCAGCAGTGTGGGCGTGGAGACAACTAATGAAAAACTGTTTTTT
NA	TRBV6-1	TRBJ1-5	NA	CASSDLPDSSVYSNQPQHF	TGTGCCAGCAGTGATCTTCCGGACTCCTCGGTTTATAGCAATCAGCCCCAGCATTTT
NA	TRBV5-1	TRBJ2-7	NA	CASSLAGGPPHEQYF	TGCGCCAGCAGCTTGGCCGGGGGACCCCCCCACGAGCAGTACTTC
NA	TRBV11-1	TRBJ2-7	NA	CASSLAGQSYEQYF	TGTGCCAGCAGCTTAGCCGGACAGTCCTACGAGCAGTACTTC
NA	TRBV27	TRBJ1-6	NA	CASSLSTISPLHF	TGTGCCAGCAGTTTATCGACAATCTCACCCCTCCACTTT
NA	TRBV11-1	TRBJ2-7	TRBD2	CASSLGGLAYEQYF	TGTGCCAGCAGCTTAGGGGGACTAGCCTACGAGCAGTACTTC
many	TRBV29-1	TRBJ1-1	NA	CSVEDSSENTEAFF	TGCAGCGTTGAAGACTCCTCCGAGAACACTGAAGCTTTCTTT
NA	TRBV19	TRBJ1-5	NA	CASSPRPQGDSNQPQHF	TGTGCCAGTAGTCCACGCCCACAGGGAGACTCGAATCAGCCCCAGCATTTT
NA	TRBV28	TRBJ2-1	TRBD2	CASSLGRGSYNEQFF	TGTGCCAGCAGTTTGGGGAGGGGATCTTACAATGAGCAGTTCTTC
NA	TRBV11-2	TRBJ2-7	TRBD2	CASSLEASGSYEQYF	TGTGCCAGCAGCTTAGAGGCTAGCGGCTCCTACGAGCAGTACTTC
NA	TRBV9	TRBJ2-1	TRBD2	CASTVGGLAADEQFF	TGTGCCAGCACCGTCGGCGGACTAGCGGCGGATGAGCAGTTCTTC
NA	TRBV28	TRBJ2-7	NA	CASSLGGSEQYF	TGTGCCAGCAGTTTAGGAGGGAGCGAGCAGTACTTC
NA	TRBV11-3	TRBJ2-7	NA	CASSLGRGRGYEQYF	TGTGCCAGCAGCTTAGGACGGGGGCGAGGATACGAGCAGTACTTC
NA	TRBV28	TRBJ1-2	NA	CASSPLGGPYGYTF	TGTGCCAGCAGTCCATTGGGGGGCCCCTATGGCTACACCTTC
NA	TRBV27	TRBJ2-2	NA	CASSLSKRLVDTGELFF	TGTGCCAGCAGTTTATCGAAGCGGCTAGTGGACACCGGGGAGCTGTTTTTT
NA	TRBV27	TRBJ1-1	NA	CASSDSSNTEAFF	TGTGCCAGCAGCGACAGTTCGAACACTGAAGCTTTCTTT
once	TRBV27	TRBJ1-5	NA	CASSLTGHRNQPQHF	TGTGCCAGCAGCTTGACAGGCCATAGGAATCAGCCCCAGCATTTT
NA	TRBV11-2	TRBJ1-4	NA	CASSPFTGGVEKLFF	TGTGCCAGCAGCCCCTTTACAGGCGGGGTTGAAAAACTGTTTTTT
once	TRBV2	TRBJ2-1	TRBD1	CASKDRDYNEQFF	TGTGCCAGCAAAGACAGGGACTACAATGAGCAGTTCTTC
NA	TRBV27	TRBJ2-7	TRBD2	CASSSLAGGPGEQYF	TGTGCCAGCAGTTCACTAGCGGGAGGGCCGGGCGAGCAGTACTTC
NA	TRBV7-9	TRBJ2-3	TRBD2	CASSHRTSGRNTDTQYF	TGTGCCAGCAGCCACCGGACTAGCGGGCGCAACACAGATACGCAGTATTTT
NA	TRBV23-1	TRBJ1-6	TRBD1	CASSRDSSYNSPLHF	TGCGCCAGCAGTCGGGACAGCTCCTATAATTCACCCCTCCACTTT
once	TRBV7-9	TRBJ2-7	NA	CASRDATYEQYF	TGTGCCAGCAGGGACGCCACCTACGAGCAGTACTTC